Listed here are 27 T cell receptor beta chains from one sample, sequenced in a study of PD-1 blockade in classical Hodgkin lymphoma. All trial patients relapsed after autologous stem cell transplantation. Assay used: immunoSEQ multiplex PCR; TCRdb lists only in-frame clones, some missing. Found here are approximately 12,000 clones, about 80% of them singletons; the top ten hold under 11%. Sequences were derived from peripheral blood mononuclear cells (PBMCs), sampled at baseline. These receptor sequences come from a human donor with classical Hodgkin lymphoma.

CDR3 in DNA: TGTGCCATTTCGCAGGGGGCGCAAGGCTACACCTTC. It codes for CAISQGAQGYTF. This chain links TRBV10-3 with TRBJ1-2, with 8 bases fitting TRBD1. The V and J ends lost 9 bases and 8 bases, in that order; junction bases with no gene match: 8. CDR3 length equals 12 residues. Germline loops: CDR1 ENHRY, CDR2 SYGVKD.

This clone was seen only a few times. CDR3 sequence reads: CASSLRTGPQETQYF. Here the CDR3 DNA reads TGTGCCAGCAGCTTGAGGACAGGGCCCCAAGAGACCCAGTACTTC. The chain couples TRBV5-6 to TRBJ2-5; 8 positions agree with TRBD1. The CDR3 has 15 amino acids. After removal of 1 base from V and 1 base from J, the junction contained 3 bases not matched to a gene. The germline gives CDR1 SGHDT, CDR2 YYEEEE.

Written as DNA, the CDR3 is TGTGCCAGCAGCGTAGGAGGGAGGCCTGTTGAGCAGTTCTTC. Translation: CASSVGGRPVEQFF. This chain joins TRBV9 and TRBJ2-1; weak D call: TRBD2 (6 bases). Trimming removed 0 bases at V and 9 bases at J, with 13 bases between. CDR1 SGDLS and CDR2 YYNGEE come from the germline V gene. The CDR3 runs 14 residues.

This clone was seen more than once but under ten times. The chain couples TRBV11-3 to TRBJ2-3; TRBD2 matches 13 bases. Per germline, CDR1 SGHNT and CDR2 YENEEA. The CDR3 has 17 residues. V was pared by 4 bases and J by 1 base, with 5 bases of the junction left unmatched. The CDR3 bases are TGTGCCAGCAGCTCAGGACTAGCGGGGGTTCGCACAGATACGCAGTATTTT. Translation: CASSSGLAGVRTDTQYF.

This chain uses TRBV19 with TRBJ2-6, with 11 bases aligning to TRBD2. The CDR3 runs to 18 residues. Trimming took 3 bases from V and 0 from J; bases not matched to a gene: 4. The germline gives CDR1 LNHDA, CDR2 SQIVND (reference sequence). CDR3 in DNA: TGTGCCAGTAGTATGACTAGCGGGACTATCTCTGGGGCCAACGTCCTGACTTTC. It translates to CASSMTSGTISGANVLTF. Full variable domain (remainder filled in from reference TRBV19 and TRBJ2-6): DGGITQSPKYLFRKEGQNVTLSCEQNLNHDAMYWYRQDPGQGLRLIYYSQIVNDFQKGDIAEGYSVSREKKESFPLTVTSAQKNPTAFYLCASSMTSGTISGANVLTFGAGSRLTVL.

The J gene is TRBJ1-5, the V gene TRBV29-1; 8 nucleotides align to TRBD1. The CDR3 contains 12 residues. V lost 5 bases to trimming and J lost 12 bases; unmatched junction nucleotides: 9. Germline values: CDR1 SQVTM, CDR2 ANQGSEA. CDR3: CSVSDYRGGQHF. The CDR3 DNA reads TGCAGCGTTTCCGATTACAGGGGGGGCCAGCATTTT.

The genes are TRBV5-1 and TRBJ2-7; 8 bases map to TRBD1. The germline V gene encodes CDR1 SGHRS and CDR2 YFSETQ. The junction had 4 bases not matched to a gene; V was cut back by 3 bases and J by 2 bases. The CDR3 sequence is 14 residues long. The CDR3 loop reads CASSSGQGAYEQYF. DNA of the CDR3: TGCGCCAGCAGCTCTGGACAGGGTGCCTACGAGCAGTACTTC. The full variable domain, with the rest looked up from reference TRBV5-1 and TRBJ2-7, is KAGVTQTPRYLIKTRGQQVTLSCSPISGHRSVSWYQQTPGQGLQFLFEYFSETQRNKGNFPGRFSGRQFSNSRSEMNVSTLELGDSALYLCASSSGQGAYEQYFGPGTRLTVT.

The rearrangement links TRBV18 to TRBJ1-5; no definite D call. Per the germline V gene, CDR1 is KGHSH and CDR2 is LQKENI. V was clipped by 3 bases and J by 2 bases, with 8 bases between them. The CDR3 is 14 amino acids. CDR3 DNA sequence: TGTGCCAGCTCACCCTCCGGAGGCAATCAGCCCCAGCATTTT. Amino acid sequence: CASSPSGGNQPQHF.

The chain employs TRBV18 and TRBJ2-7; TRBD1 might be the D (5 bases). The V end was cut by 4 bases, the J end by 3 bases, with 10 bases between. Germline CDR1 reads KGHSH; CDR2 reads LQKENI. CDR3 length equals 13 residues. The CDR3 loop reads CASSRDRVYEQYF. The CDR3, as DNA: TGTGCCAGCTCACGTGACAGAGTCTACGAGCAGTACTTC.

V is TRBV5-8 and J is TRBJ2-7; a weak D match, TRBD2 (6 bases). The CDR3 covers 13 residues. Germline V gene sequence: CDR1 SGHTS, CDR2 YDEGEE. Trimming took 3 bases from V and 10 from J, leaving 17 bases between them. Written as DNA, the CDR3 is TGTGCCAGCAGCTATCCGGGAGCCCGGCCACAGTACTTC. It codes for CASSYPGARPQYF.

This clone was recorded only once. V is TRBV5-4 and J is TRBJ2-2; possibly TRBD1 for D (5 bases). In germline, CDR1 is SGHNT, CDR2 YYREEE (reference sequence). This CDR3 is built from 16 residues. Trimming removed 1 base from V and 6 bases from J, with 16 bases in between. The CDR3 region has the DNA TGTGCCAGCAGCTTGCGGTCAGGGATAAGATCCGGGGAGCTGTTTTTT. It encodes CASSLRSGIRSGELFF. Full variable domain (remainder filled in from reference TRBV5-4 and TRBJ2-2): ETGVTQSPTHLIKTRGQQVTLRCSSQSGHNTVSWYQQALGQGPQFIFQYYREEENGRGNFPPRFSGLQFPNYSSELNVNALELDDSALYLCASSLRSGIRSGELFFGEGSRLTVL.

The rearrangement uses TRBV10-3 and TRBJ1-2; no clear D. The CDR3 length is 12 residues. Trimming took 4 bases from V and 8 from J, leaving 11 bases between them. Per the germline V gene, CDR1 is ENHRY and CDR2 is SYGVKD. CDR3 coding DNA: TGTGCCATCAGTGCTACAAGGGAAGGCTACACCTTC. It yields the protein CAISATREGYTF.

The genes are TRBV11-3 and TRBJ2-7, with D unclear. The germline V gene has CDR1 SGHNT and CDR2 YENEEA. The CDR3 is 15 amino acids. Trimming cost V 1 base and J 3 bases, with 13 bases left between them. The CDR3, as DNA: TGTGCCAGCAGCTTAGCTCCCTTCCCAAACTACGAGCAGTACTTC. Residues: CASSLAPFPNYEQYF.

By sample share, this clone is medium-sized (0.01 to 0.1%). The V and J genes are TRBV6-1 and TRBJ1-2; D may be TRBD1 (5 bases). Germline lookup yields CDR1 MNHNS and CDR2 SASEGT. The CDR3 runs to 14 residues. V lost 3 bases, J lost 2 bases, and 10 bases lay in between. For the CDR3, the DNA is TGTGCCAGCAGTGACACAGCAGGGAACTATGGCTACACCTTC. This codes for CASSDTAGNYGYTF.

The chain employs TRBV5-3 and TRBJ1-4, with D perhaps TRBD1 (5 bases). TRBV5-3 is known as an ORF, though its function is uncertain. The CDR3 totals 14 residues. The V and J ends lost 4 bases and 5 bases respectively, with 12 bases between them. In DNA, the CDR3 is TGTGCCAGAAGCCCCGGGACTTCAAATGAAAAACTGTTTTTT. Its protein is CARSPGTSNEKLFF.

This chain uses TRBV4-1 with TRBJ2-5; D unclear. Trimming shortened V by 3 bases and J by 2 bases, and 4 bases separated the two germline ends. This CDR3 is 12 amino acids long. The germline gives CDR1 MGHRA, CDR2 YSYEKL. CDR3 bases: TGCGCCAGCAGCCATATTCAAGAGACCCAGTACTTC. Translation gives CASSHIQETQYF.

The chain couples TRBV7-9 to TRBJ2-5; TRBD2 agrees at 7 bases. Per the germline V gene, CDR1 is SEHNR and CDR2 is FQNEAQ (reference sequence). CDR3 length equals 16 residues. V trimming: 1 base; J trimming: 2 bases; junction bases outside the gene matches: 7. The CDR3 spells CASSLDGAGDQETQYF. CDR3 DNA: TGTGCCAGCAGCTTAGATGGGGCGGGGGATCAAGAGACCCAGTACTTC.

This clone was seen only once. The rearrangement joins TRBV7-2 to TRBJ2-4; perhaps D is TRBD1 or TRBD2 (5 bases each). The CDR3 extends over 16 amino acids. Trimming removed 5 bases at V and 0 bases at J, with 14 bases between. From germline, CDR1 is SGHTA and CDR2 FQGNSA. CDR3 sequence (DNA): TGTGCCAGCAGCCCGCGAGGGGCGATAGCCAAAAACATTCAGTACTTC. Translated, it gives CASSPRGAIAKNIQYF.

This sequence joins TRBV5-4 and TRBJ2-1; TRBD2 agrees at 9 bases. V lost 4 bases, J lost 6 bases, and 14 bases stayed unmatched. This CDR3 comprises 17 residues. Germline V gene lookup returns CDR1 SGHNT and CDR2 YYREEE (reference sequence). Written as DNA, the CDR3 is TGTGCCAGCAGCCCGGGAGGTAGCGGGAGAACGGTCAATGAGCAGTTCTTC. Its translation is CASSPGGSGRTVNEQFF.

This chain connects TRBV2 to TRBJ2-1; the D is unclear. Germline V gene sequence: CDR1 SNHLY, CDR2 FYNNEI. CDR3 length: 15 residues. Trimming pared 2 bases from V and 0 bases from J, leaving 8 bases between. CDR3 in amino acids: CASSESFSSYNEQFF. The CDR3 DNA follows: TGTGCCAGCAGTGAAAGTTTCAGCTCCTACAATGAGCAGTTCTTC.

This chain connects TRBV19 to TRBJ2-7; 9 bases line up with TRBD2. CDR3 length: 16 amino acids. Germline V lookup: CDR1 LNHDA, CDR2 SQIVND (reference sequence). J gave up 1 base and V 6 bases, and 10 bases lay outside the gene matches. The CDR3 region is CASRLHGLAGSYEQYF. CDR3 nucleotide sequence: TGTGCCAGTAGGCTCCACGGGCTAGCGGGGTCCTACGAGCAGTACTTC. Supplemented by reference TRBV19 and TRBJ2-7, the full variable domain reads DGGITQSPKYLFRKEGQNVTLSCEQNLNHDAMYWYRQDPGQGLRLIYYSQIVNDFQKGDIAEGYSVSREKKESFPLTVTSAQKNPTAFYLCASRLHGLAGSYEQYFGPGTRLTVT.

This clone was seen a single time. The chain employs TRBV13 and TRBJ1-4; 7 bases map to TRBD1. J was trimmed by 11 bases and V by 5 bases; bases with no gene match: 5. Germline V CDR1 and CDR2: PRHDT, FYEKMQ (reference sequence). CDR3 length equals 12 residues. This CDR3 reads CASSVSRGKLFF. The CDR3 nucleotides read TGTGCCAGCAGCGTAAGCAGGGGGAAACTGTTTTTT.

This clone was seen only once. This rearrangement joins TRBV7-9 to TRBJ1-1; 9 nucleotides agree with TRBD1. Germline assignment: CDR1 SEHNR and CDR2 FQNEAQ (reference sequence). Germline trimming cut 6 bases from V and 5 bases from J; bases unmatched to any gene: 19. The CDR3 has 18 amino acids. The CDR3 DNA reads TGTGCCAGCAGACTTAAGGGACAGGGCGATGGCAGGGGGACTGAAGCTTTCTTT. This codes for CASRLKGQGDGRGTEAFF.

V gene TRBV5-5 combines with J gene TRBJ1-1; D remains unclear. V was clipped by 1 base and J by 5 bases, with 18 bases between them. Germline lookup yields CDR1 SGHKS and CDR2 YYEKEE (reference sequence). The CDR3 covers 16 residues. This chain's CDR3 is CASSLSGQLGRTEAFF. The DNA for the CDR3 is TGTGCCAGCAGCTTGTCTGGCCAACTTGGTAGGACTGAAGCTTTCTTT.

The chain has TRBV7-2 and TRBJ2-5, with D perhaps TRBD1 or TRBD2 (6 bases each). This CDR3 spans 16 amino acids. Germline values: CDR1 SGHTA, CDR2 FQGNSA. Trimming took 3 bases from V and 2 from J, leaving 16 bases between them. For the CDR3, the DNA is TGTGCCAGCAGCTTTTACAGGGTGGCGGGACAAGAGACCCAGTACTTC. This encodes CASSFYRVAGQETQYF.

This chain connects TRBV15 to TRBJ1-5; D is perhaps TRBD1 (6 bases). CDR3 length: 15 amino acids. Germline V lookup: CDR1 LNHNV, CDR2 YYDKDF (reference sequence). The germline V and J ends were trimmed by 0 bases and 1 base, with 7 bases remaining between them. The CDR3 nucleotides read TGTGCCACCAGCAGAGAAGGGGGGAGCAATCAGCCCCAGCATTTT. Its protein is CATSREGGSNQPQHF.

The CDR3 reads CASSLQGRKTDTQYF. As DNA, the CDR3 is TGTGCCAGCAGCTTACAGGGGCGAAAAACAGATACGCAGTATTTT. The chain joins TRBV7-2 to TRBJ2-3, with a weak D call TRBD1 (6 bases). CDR3 size: 15 residues. CDR1 and CDR2 from the germline V gene are SGHTA and FQGNSA. Trimming shortened V by 2 bases and J by 3 bases, and 12 bases separated the two germline ends. The whole variable domain, filled in from reference TRBV7-2 and TRBJ2-3, reads GAGVSQSPSNKVTEKGKDVELRCDPISGHTALYWYRQSLGQGLEFLIYFQGNSAPDKSGLPSDRFSAERTGGSVSTLTIQRTQQEDSAVYLCASSLQGRKTDTQYFGPGTRLTVL.